This is a list of T cell receptor beta chains from one sample in a study of PD-1 blockade in classical Hodgkin lymphoma. Generated by immunoSEQ multiplex PCR, the TCRdb table keeps only in-frame clones and is missing some. The sample lists about 14,000 clones; under 80% were seen once. Material: peripheral blood mononuclear cells (PBMCs), obtained before the second cycle of nivolumab. Source of these receptors: a human donor with classical Hodgkin lymphoma. Both conserved end residues are part of each CDR3. The D gene is left open where the match is weak. Rows may omit the clone size; those that give it use once, few, many or a size class.

TRBV28,NA,TRBJ1-2,TRBD1,CASSLTGGGYTF,TGTGCCAGCAGCTTGACAGGGGGTGGCTACACCTTC
TRBV5-8,NA,TRBJ1-5,NA,CASSLGGLWYQPQHF,TGTGCCAGCAGCTTGGGGGGGCTATGGTATCAGCCCCAGCATTTT
TRBV18,NA,TRBJ1-4,NA,CASSPRGTNEKLFF,TGTGCCAGCTCACCGAGGGGAACTAATGAAAAACTGTTTTTT
TRBV7-2,NA,TRBJ2-7,NA,CASSLTGPNSYEQYF,TGTGCCAGCAGCTTAACAGGCCCAAACTCCTACGAGCAGTACTTC
TRBV18,NA,TRBJ2-7,TRBD2,CASSPPGLAGGTYEQYF,TGTGCCAGCTCACCACCTGGACTAGCGGGGGGCACCTACGAGCAGTACTTC
TRBV4-1,NA,TRBJ2-7,NA,CASSQEERDNHEQYF,TGCGCCAGCAGCCAAGAGGAACGGGACAACCACGAGCAGTACTTC
TRBV19,NA,TRBJ2-1,NA,CASNPQVGYGEQFF,TGTGCCAGTAACCCCCAGGTGGGGTACGGTGAGCAGTTCTTC
TRBV4-3,NA,TRBJ2-1,TRBD1,CASSQRTGGWDEQFF,TGCGCCAGCAGCCAAAGGACAGGGGGCTGGGATGAGCAGTTCTTC
TRBV9,few,TRBJ2-2,NA,CASKGVTGELFF,TGTGCCAGCAAGGGGGTTACCGGGGAGCTGTTTTTT
TRBV11-3,NA,TRBJ2-2,NA,CASQGATGELFF,TGTGCCAGCCAAGGGGCGACCGGGGAGCTGTTTTTT
TRBV6-6,NA,TRBJ2-7,TRBD2,CASSTPTSGTYEQYF,TGTGCCAGCAGCACGCCGACTAGCGGAACCTACGAGCAGTACTTC
TRBV7-2,once,TRBJ2-7,NA,CASSPQAAYEQYF,TGTGCCAGCAGCCCTCAGGCAGCGTACGAGCAGTACTTC
TRBV2,NA,TRBJ1-2,NA,CASNFSRSYGYTF,TGTGCCAGCAATTTTAGCCGTAGCTATGGCTACACCTTC
TRBV28,NA,TRBJ2-3,NA,CASSPQDTQYF,TGTGCCAGCAGTCCCCAAGATACGCAGTATTTT
TRBV7-9,NA,TRBJ1-2,TRBD1,CAPRGLDGYTF,TGTGCCCCCAGGGGGCTTGATGGCTACACCTTC
TRBV4-1,NA,TRBJ1-2,NA,CASSQETKLAYTF,TGCGCCAGCAGCCAAGAGACAAAATTAGCCTACACCTTC
TRBV5-4,NA,TRBJ2-5,NA,CASSTPGGQETQYF,TGTGCCAGCAGCACCCCGGGGGGCCAGGAGACCCAGTACTTC
TRBV9,NA,TRBJ2-7,NA,CASSVGTLAMEQYF,TGTGCCAGCAGCGTAGGGACGCTTGCCATGGAGCAGTACTTC
TRBV19,few,TRBJ2-7,TRBD2,CASSIGASGVYEQYF,TGTGCCAGTAGTATAGGGGCTAGCGGGGTGTACGAGCAGTACTTC
TRBV7-2,medium-sized,TRBJ1-2,TRBD1,CASSSIGTAWGYGYTF,TGTGCCAGCAGCTCCATCGGGACAGCCTGGGGCTATGGCTACACCTTC
TRBV6-1,NA,TRBJ2-2,NA,CASSEGPTGELFF,TGTGCCAGCAGTGAAGGCCCCACCGGGGAGCTGTTTTTT
TRBV5-4,NA,TRBJ1-1,NA,CASSFPGSRVDTEAFF,TGTGCCAGCAGCTTTCCGGGTTCCAGGGTGGACACTGAAGCTTTCTTT